The 4 T cell receptor beta chains below were found in one sample sequenced in a study of CD4 T cells in lung cancer. The antigens for these receptors are not known. Clones were sequenced by immunoSEQ multiplex PCR, and TCRdb holds only the in-frame ones, with some missing. The table records approximately 170 clones, 82% of them present only once. Sequenced sample: a cultured T cell line or clone derived from lung, from the whole sample or a sorted T cell fraction (not recorded which). Receptor source: a woman aged 55-69 years with non-small cell lung cancer. Some clones in this sample may be carry-over from other donors' samples.

The rearrangement joins TRBV6-5 to TRBJ1-1, with D perhaps TRBD1 (6 bases). CDR1 and CDR2 from the germline V gene are MNHEY and SVGAGI. This CDR3 is built from 14 residues. Trimming cost V 4 bases and J 5 bases, with 14 bases left between them. CDR3 sequence: CASSSRGGATEAFF. The CDR3 coding sequence is TGTGCCAGCAGTTCGAGGGGGGGGGCTACTGAAGCTTTCTTT.

V usage is TRBV11-2 and J usage is TRBJ1-1; 7 bases map to TRBD1. Germline V gene lookup returns CDR1 SGHAT and CDR2 FQNNGV. Trimming removed 1 base from V and 4 bases from J; junction bases left unmatched: 3. There are 14 residues in the CDR3. The CDR3, as DNA: TGTGCCAGCAGCTTAGGCAGGGGGGGCACTGAAGCTTTCTTT. It specifies CASSLGRGGTEAFF. The full variable domain, its missing parts supplied by reference TRBV11-2 and TRBJ1-1, is EAGVAQSPRYKIIEKRQSVAFWCNPISGHATLYWYQQILGQGPKLLIQFQNNGVVDDSQLPKDRFSAERLKGVDSTLKIQPAKLEDSAVYLCASSLGRGGTEAFFGQGTRLTVV.

The CDR3, as DNA: TGTGCCAGCACCTACCTCCCAGGGTCCCCCTACGAGCAGTACTTC. Translated: CASTYLPGSPYEQYF. This chain joins TRBV6-5 and TRBJ2-7, with D possibly being TRBD1 (5 bases). CDR1 is MNHEY and CDR2 is SVGAGI in the germline V gene. This CDR3 spans 15 amino acids. With 7 bases removed from V and 2 bases from J, the gap between germline ends came to 18 bases.

The CDR3 here is CASSLRSAAPLHF. The CDR3 region has the DNA TGTGCCAGCAGTTTGCGATCGGCGGCACCCCTCCACTTT. The rearrangement joins TRBV6-6 to TRBJ1-6; D not certain. From germline, CDR1 is MNHNY and CDR2 SVGAGI (reference sequence). V lost 4 bases and J 11 bases, leaving 12 bases between the germline ends. The CDR3 has 13 residues.